This T cell receptor (beta chain) comes out of a study of T-cell memory formation after mild COVID-19. Study details: TCR clusters were mostly confined to one donor each. Findings of the study overall: The appearance of some responding clones in pre-infection memory suggested that cross-reactive memory joined.

This clonotype has a handful of counts. The antigen is unknown. MiXCR, applied by TCRdb to the 5' RACE reads, yields one record per CDR3 protein. The repertoire holds around 390,000 distinct CDR3 sequences, roughly 15% seen once, with about a fifth in the top ten. The germline V and J ends were trimmed by 5 bases and 6 bases, with 10 bases remaining between them. CDR3 length equals 12 residues. CDR1 is KGHSH and CDR2 is LQKENI in the germline V gene. Sequenced input: PBMCs or a T cell subset sorted from them (not recorded which). This chain connects TRBV18 to TRBJ1-2; tentatively, D is TRBD1 (5 bases). This TCR was recovered from a young man who had mild COVID-19 (a few samples of this study predate the infection). Cell type and time point are not known. The CDR3 nucleotides read TGTGCCAGCTCAGGCAGGGATGATGGCTACACCTTC. This gives the protein CASSGRDDGYTF.